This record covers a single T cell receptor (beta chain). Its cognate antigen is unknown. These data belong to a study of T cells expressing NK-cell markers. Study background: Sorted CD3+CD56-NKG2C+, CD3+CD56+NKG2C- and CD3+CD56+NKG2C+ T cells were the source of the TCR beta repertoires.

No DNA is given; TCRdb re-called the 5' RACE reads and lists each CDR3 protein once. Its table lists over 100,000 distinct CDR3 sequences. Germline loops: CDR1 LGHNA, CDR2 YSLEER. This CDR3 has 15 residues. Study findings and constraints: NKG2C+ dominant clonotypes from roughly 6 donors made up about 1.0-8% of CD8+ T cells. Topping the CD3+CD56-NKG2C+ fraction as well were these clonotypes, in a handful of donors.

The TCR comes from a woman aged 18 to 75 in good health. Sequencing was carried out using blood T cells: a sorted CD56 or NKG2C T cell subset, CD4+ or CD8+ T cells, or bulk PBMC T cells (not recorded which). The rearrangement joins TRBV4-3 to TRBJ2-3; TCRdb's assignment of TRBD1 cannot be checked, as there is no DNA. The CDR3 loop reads CASSPGTGGADTQYF.